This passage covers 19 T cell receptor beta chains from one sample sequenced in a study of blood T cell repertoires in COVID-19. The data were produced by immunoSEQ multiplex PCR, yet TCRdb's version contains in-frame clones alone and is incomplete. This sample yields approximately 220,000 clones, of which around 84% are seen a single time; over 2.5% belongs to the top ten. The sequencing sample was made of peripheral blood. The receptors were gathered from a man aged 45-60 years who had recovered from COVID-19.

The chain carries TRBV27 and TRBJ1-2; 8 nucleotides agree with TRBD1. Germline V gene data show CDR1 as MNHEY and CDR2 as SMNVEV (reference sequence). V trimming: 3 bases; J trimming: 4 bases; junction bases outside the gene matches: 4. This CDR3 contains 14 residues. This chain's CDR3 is CASSFRGPGYGYTF. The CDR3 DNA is TGTGCCAGCAGTTTCAGGGGGCCCGGCTATGGCTACACCTTC.

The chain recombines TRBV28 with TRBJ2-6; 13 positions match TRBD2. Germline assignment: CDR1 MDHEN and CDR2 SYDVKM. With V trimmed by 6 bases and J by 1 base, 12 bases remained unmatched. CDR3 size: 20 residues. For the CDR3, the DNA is TGTGCCAGCAGACCCGCGGGACTAGCGGGGAGGACGTCTGGGGCCAACGTCCTGACTTTC. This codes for CASRPAGLAGRTSGANVLTF. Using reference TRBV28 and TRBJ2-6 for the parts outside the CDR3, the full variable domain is DVKVTQSSRYLVKRTGEKVFLECVQDMDHENMFWYRQDPGLGLRLIYFSYDVKMKEKGDIPEGYSVSREKKERFSLILESASTNQTSMYLCASRPAGLAGRTSGANVLTFGAGSRLTVL.

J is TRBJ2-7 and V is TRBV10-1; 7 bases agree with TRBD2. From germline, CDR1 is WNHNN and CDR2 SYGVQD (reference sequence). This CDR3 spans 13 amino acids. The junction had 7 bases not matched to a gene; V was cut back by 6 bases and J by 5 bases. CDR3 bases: TGCGCCAGCAGGGCCGGGAGGCCTAACGAGCAGTACTTC. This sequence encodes CASRAGRPNEQYF.

As DNA, the CDR3 is TGCAGCGCCGGGACAGCCCCGAACACCGGGGAGCTGTTTTTT. This translates into CSAGTAPNTGELFF. The chain recombines TRBV29-1 with TRBJ2-2; TRBD1 agrees at 7 bases. There are 14 residues in the CDR3. J lost 0 bases, V lost 7 bases, and 5 bases had no gene match. Germline CDR1 reads SQVTM; CDR2 reads ANQGSEA.

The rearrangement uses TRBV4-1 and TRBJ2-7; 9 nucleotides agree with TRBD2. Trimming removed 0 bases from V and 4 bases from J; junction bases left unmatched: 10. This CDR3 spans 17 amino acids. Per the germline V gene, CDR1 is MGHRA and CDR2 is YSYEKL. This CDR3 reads CASSQDVVAGVSYEQYF. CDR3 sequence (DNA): TGCGCCAGCAGCCAAGATGTAGTAGCGGGAGTCTCGTACGAGCAGTACTTC.

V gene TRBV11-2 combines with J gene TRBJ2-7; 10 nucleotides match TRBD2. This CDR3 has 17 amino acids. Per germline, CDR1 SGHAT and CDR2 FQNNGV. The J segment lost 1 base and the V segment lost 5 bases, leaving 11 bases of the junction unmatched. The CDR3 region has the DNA TGTGCCAGCAGCCGTCCGACTAGCGGGTACGAATCCTACGAGCAGTACTTC. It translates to CASSRPTSGYESYEQYF.

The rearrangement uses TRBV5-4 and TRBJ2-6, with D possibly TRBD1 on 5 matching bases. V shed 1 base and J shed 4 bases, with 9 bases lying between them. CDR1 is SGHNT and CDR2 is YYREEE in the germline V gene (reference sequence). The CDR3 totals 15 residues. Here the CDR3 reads CASSLQGGGANVLTF. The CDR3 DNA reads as TGTGCCAGCAGCTTGCAGGGTGGCGGGGCCAACGTCCTGACTTTC.

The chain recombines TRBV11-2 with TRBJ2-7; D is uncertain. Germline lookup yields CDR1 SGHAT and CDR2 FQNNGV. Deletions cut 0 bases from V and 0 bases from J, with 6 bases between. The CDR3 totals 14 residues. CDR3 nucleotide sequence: TGTGCCAGCAGCTTAGACAGTTCCTCCTACGAGCAGTACTTC. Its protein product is CASSLDSSSYEQYF.

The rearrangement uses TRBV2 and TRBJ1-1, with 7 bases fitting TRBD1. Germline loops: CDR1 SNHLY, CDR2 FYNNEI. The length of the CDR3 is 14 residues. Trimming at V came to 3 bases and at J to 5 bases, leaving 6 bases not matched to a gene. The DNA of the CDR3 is TGTGCCAGCAGTGACAGACAGGGTATAACTGAAGCTTTCTTT. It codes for CASSDRQGITEAFF.

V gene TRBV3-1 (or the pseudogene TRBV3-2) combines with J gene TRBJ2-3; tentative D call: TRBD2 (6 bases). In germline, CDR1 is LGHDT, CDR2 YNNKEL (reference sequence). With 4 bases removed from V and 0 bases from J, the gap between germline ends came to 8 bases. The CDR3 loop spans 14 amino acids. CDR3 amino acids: CASSLGRSTDTQYF. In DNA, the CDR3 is TGTGCCAGCAGCCTCGGGAGAAGCACAGATACGCAGTATTTT.

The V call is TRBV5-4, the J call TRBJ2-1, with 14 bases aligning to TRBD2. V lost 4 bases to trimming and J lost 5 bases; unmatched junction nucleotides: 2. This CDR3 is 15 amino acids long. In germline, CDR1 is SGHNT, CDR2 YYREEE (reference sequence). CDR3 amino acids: CASSKGLAGDNEQFF. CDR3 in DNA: TGTGCCAGCAGCAAGGGACTAGCGGGAGACAATGAGCAGTTCTTC.

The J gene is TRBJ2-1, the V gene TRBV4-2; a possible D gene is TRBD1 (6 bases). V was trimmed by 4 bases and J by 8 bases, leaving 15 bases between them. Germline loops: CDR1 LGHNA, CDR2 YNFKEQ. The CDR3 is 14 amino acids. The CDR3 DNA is TGTGCCAGCAGCCCCGACAGGAGGTTAGATGAGCAGTTCTTC. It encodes CASSPDRRLDEQFF.

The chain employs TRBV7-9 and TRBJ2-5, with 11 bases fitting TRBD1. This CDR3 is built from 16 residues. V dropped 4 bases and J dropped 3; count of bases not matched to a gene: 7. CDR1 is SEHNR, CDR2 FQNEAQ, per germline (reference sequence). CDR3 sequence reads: CASSSGQGAGKETQYF. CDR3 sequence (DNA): TGTGCCAGCAGCTCTGGACAGGGGGCTGGTAAAGAGACCCAGTACTTC.

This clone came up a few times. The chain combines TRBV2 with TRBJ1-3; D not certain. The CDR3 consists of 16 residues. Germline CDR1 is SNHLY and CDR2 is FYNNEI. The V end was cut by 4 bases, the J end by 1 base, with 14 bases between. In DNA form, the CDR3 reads TGTGCCAGCAGTGTCTTCACAGCCGCTTCTGGAAACACCATATATTTT. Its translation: CASSVFTAASGNTIYF. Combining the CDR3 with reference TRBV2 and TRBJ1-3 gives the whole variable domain EPEVTQTPSHQVTQMGQEVILRCVPISNHLYFYWYRQILGQKVEFLVSFYNNEISEKSEIFDDQFSVERPDGSNFTLKIRSTKLEDSAMYFCASSVFTAASGNTIYFGEGSWLTVV.

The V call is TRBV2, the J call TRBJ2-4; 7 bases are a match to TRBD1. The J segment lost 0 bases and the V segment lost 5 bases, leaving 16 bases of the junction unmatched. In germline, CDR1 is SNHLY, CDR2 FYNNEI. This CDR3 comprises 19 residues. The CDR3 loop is CASSLIGTDQVQAKNIQYF. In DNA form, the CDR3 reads TGTGCCAGCAGTCTAATAGGGACAGACCAGGTTCAAGCCAAAAACATTCAGTACTTC.

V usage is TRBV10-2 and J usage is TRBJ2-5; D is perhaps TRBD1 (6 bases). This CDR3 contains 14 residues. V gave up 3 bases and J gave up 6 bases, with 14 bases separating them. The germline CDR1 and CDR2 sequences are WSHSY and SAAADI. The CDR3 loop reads CASSEFSRGQTQYF. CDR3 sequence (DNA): TGCGCCAGCAGTGAATTCAGCAGGGGACAGACCCAGTACTTC.

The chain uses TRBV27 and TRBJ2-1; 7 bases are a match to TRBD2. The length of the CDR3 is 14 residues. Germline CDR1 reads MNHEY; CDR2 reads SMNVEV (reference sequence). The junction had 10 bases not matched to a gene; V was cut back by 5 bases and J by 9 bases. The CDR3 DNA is TGTGCCAGCAGTATCCGGACTAGGCAAGGTGAGCAGTTCTTC. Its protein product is CASSIRTRQGEQFF.

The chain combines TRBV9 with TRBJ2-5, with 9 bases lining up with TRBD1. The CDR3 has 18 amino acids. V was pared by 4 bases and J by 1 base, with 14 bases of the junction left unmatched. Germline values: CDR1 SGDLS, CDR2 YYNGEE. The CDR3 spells CASSSTTGGVFGQETQYF. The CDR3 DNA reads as TGTGCCAGCAGCTCTACGACAGGGGGGGTCTTTGGCCAAGAGACCCAGTACTTC.

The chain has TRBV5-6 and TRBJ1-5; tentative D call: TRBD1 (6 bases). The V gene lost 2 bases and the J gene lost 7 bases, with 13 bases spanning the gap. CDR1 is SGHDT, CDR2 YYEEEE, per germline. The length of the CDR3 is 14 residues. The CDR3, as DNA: TGTGCCAGCAGCTTATGGGGGCTTGCGCAGCCCCAGCATTTT. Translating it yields CASSLWGLAQPQHF.